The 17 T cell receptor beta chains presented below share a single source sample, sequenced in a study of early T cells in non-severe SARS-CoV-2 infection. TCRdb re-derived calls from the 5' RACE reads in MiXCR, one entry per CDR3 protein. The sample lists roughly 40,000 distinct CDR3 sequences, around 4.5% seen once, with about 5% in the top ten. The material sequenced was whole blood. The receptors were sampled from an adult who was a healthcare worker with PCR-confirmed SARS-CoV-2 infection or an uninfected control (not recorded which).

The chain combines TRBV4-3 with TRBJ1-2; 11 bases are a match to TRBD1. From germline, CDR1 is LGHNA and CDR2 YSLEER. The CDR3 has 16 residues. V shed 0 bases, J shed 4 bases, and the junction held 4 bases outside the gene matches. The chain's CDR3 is CASSQDGTGGFYGYTF. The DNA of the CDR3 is TGCGCCAGCAGCCAAGATGGGACAGGGGGATTCTATGGCTACACCTTC.

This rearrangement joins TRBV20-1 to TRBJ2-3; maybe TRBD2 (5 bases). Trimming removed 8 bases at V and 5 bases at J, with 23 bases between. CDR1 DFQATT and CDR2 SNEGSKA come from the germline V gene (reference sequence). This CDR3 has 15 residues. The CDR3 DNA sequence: TGCAGTCCGAGGCGCGCGGGCGGCGGAGGAGATACGCAGTATTTT. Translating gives CSPRRAGGGGDTQYF.

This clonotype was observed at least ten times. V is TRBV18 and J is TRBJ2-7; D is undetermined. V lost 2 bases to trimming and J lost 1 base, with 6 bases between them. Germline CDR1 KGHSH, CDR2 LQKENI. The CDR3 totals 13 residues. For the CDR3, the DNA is TGTGCCAGCTCACCAAGTGATTCCTACGAGCAGTACTTC. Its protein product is CASSPSDSYEQYF.

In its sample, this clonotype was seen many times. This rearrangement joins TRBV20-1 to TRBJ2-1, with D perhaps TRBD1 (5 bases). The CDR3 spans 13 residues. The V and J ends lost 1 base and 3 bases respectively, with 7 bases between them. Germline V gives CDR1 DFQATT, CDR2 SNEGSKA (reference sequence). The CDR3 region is CSARVGLYNEQFF. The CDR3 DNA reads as TGCAGTGCTAGAGTGGGGCTCTACAATGAGCAGTTCTTC.

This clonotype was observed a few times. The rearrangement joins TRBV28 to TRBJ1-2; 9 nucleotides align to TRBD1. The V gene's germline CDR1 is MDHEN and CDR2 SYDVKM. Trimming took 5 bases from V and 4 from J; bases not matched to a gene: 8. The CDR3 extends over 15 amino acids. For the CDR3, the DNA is TGTGCCAGCAGTCCGGGACAGGGAGTCCTCTATGGCTACACCTTC. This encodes CASSPGQGVLYGYTF.

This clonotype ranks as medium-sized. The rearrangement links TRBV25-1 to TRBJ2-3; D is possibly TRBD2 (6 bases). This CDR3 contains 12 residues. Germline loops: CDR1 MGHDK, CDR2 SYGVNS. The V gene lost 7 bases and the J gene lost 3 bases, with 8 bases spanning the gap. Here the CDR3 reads CASNRGTDTQYF. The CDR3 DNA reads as TGTGCCAGCAATCGGGGGACAGATACGCAGTATTTT. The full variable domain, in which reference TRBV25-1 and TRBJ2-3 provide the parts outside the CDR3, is EADIYQTPRYLVIGTGKKITLECSQTMGHDKMYWYQQDPGMELHLIHYSYGVNSTEKGDLSSESTVSRIRTEHFPLTLESARPSHTSQYLCASNRGTDTQYFGPGTRLTVL.

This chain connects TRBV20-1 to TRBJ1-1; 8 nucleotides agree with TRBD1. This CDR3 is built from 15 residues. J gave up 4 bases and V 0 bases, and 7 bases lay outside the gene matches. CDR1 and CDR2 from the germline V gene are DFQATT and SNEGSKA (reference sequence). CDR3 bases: TGCAGTGCTAGAGATCATGACAGGGGTGGCACTGAAGCTTTCTTT. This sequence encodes CSARDHDRGGTEAFF.

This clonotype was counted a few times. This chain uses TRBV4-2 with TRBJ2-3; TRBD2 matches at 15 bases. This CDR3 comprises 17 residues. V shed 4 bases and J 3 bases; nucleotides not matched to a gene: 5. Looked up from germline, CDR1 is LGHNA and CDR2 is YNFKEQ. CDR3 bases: TGTGCCAGCAGCCCTGGGACTAGCGGGAGGTATACAGATACGCAGTATTTT. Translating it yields CASSPGTSGRYTDTQYF.

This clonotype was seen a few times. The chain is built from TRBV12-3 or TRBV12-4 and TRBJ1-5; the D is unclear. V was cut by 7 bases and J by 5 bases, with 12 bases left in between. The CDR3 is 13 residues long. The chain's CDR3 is CASTREGDQPQHF. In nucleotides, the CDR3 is TGTGCCAGCACTAGGGAAGGCGATCAGCCCCAGCATTTT.

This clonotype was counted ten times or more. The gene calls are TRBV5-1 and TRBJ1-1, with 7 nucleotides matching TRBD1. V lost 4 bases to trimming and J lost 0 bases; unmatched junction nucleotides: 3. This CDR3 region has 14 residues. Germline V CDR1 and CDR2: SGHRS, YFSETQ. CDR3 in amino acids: CASSMTGMNTEAFF. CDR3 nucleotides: TGCGCCAGCAGCATGACAGGGATGAACACTGAAGCTTTCTTT.

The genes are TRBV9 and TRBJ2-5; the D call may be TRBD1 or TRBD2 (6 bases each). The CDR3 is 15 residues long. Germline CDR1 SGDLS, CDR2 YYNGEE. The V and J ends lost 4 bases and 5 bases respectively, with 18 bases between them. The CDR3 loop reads CASSPAGGSGETQYF. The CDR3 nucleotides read TGTGCCAGCAGCCCCGCCGGGGGCTCCGGGGAGACCCAGTACTTC.

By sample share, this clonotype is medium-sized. The CDR3 loop is CASSFSLKGAEKLFF. In DNA, the CDR3 is TGTGCCAGCAGTTTTTCTCTGAAGGGGGCTGAAAAACTGTTTTTT. This chain uses TRBV12-3 or TRBV12-4 with TRBJ1-4, with 7 bases fitting TRBD1. This CDR3 has 15 amino acids. V shed 3 bases, J shed 7 bases, and the junction held 8 bases outside the gene matches.

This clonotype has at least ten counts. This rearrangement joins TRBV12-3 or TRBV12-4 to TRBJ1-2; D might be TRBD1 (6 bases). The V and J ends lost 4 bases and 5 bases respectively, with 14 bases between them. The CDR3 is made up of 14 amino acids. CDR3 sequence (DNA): TGTGCCAGCAGTTCCCTCAGGGGCCCTTATGGCTACACCTTC. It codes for CASSSLRGPYGYTF.

CDR3 sequence reads: CASKFGLAGYNEQFF. The CDR3 nucleotides read TGTGCCAGTAAATTTGGGCTAGCGGGTTACAATGAGCAGTTCTTC. The genes are TRBV19 and TRBJ2-1; TRBD2 agrees at 8 bases. The CDR3 spans 15 residues. The trim removed 7 bases at V and 4 bases at J, leaving 9 bases unmatched. Germline V gene sequence: CDR1 LNHDA, CDR2 SQIVND (reference sequence).

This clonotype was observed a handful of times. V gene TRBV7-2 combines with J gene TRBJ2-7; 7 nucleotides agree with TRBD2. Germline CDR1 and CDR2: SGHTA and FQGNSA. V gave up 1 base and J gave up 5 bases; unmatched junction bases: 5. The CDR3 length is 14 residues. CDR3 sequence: CASSLGLAAHEQYF. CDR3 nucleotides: TGTGCCAGCAGCTTAGGGCTAGCGGCCCACGAGCAGTACTTC.

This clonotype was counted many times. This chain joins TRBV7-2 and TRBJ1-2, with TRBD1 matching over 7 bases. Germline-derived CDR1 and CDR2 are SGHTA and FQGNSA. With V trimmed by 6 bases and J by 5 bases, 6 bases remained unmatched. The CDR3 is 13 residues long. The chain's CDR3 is CASRETGSYGYTF. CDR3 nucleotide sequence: TGTGCCAGCAGGGAGACAGGGTCTTATGGCTACACCTTC.

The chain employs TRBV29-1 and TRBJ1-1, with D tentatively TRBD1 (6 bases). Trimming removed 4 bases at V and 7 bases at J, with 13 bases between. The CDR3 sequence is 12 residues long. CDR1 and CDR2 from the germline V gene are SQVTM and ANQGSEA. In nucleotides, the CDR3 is TGCAGCGTTGGATCGGGGGCGGGTGAAGCTTTCTTT. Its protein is CSVGSGAGEAFF.